These 23 T cell receptor beta chains were all obtained from the same sample, sequenced in a study of T cell responses to AZD1222 COVID-19 vaccine (dated by TCRdb to about 2021). Libraries were prepared through the immunoSEQ multiplex PCR assay. TCRdb limited this immuneACCESS table to in-frame rearrangements with V and J called. A share of clones is missing; checked studies link under half to unresolved V genes, and the rest is unexplained. This sample holds around 97,000 clones; 80% to 95% were observed only once. The ten largest clonotypes hold about 5% of the sample. The time point tag for this specimen amounts to: baseline before first vaccination. This specimen was peripheral blood, taken on day 0 of AZD1222 vaccination. The receptors were sampled from an adult in good health.

The V call is TRBV13, the J call TRBJ2-3; possibly TRBD1 for D (6 bases). V lost 6 bases and J lost 3, with 10 bases in between. This CDR3 has 13 residues. Germline CDR1 reads PRHDT; CDR2 reads FYEKMQ (reference sequence). CDR3 residues: CASSPTGTDTQYF. The CDR3 bases are TGTGCCAGCAGTCCGACAGGAACAGATACGCAGTATTTT.

The rearrangement links TRBV2 to TRBJ2-5; a possible D gene is TRBD1 (5 bases). The CDR3 extends over 16 amino acids. Deletions cut 5 bases from V and 5 bases from J, with 21 bases between. Germline CDR1 is SNHLY and CDR2 is FYNNEI. In DNA, the CDR3 is TGTGCCAGCAGTCTCCACCGGACAACCCTGGAGGAGACCCAGTACTTC. This translates into CASSLHRTTLEETQYF.

This clone was observed a few times. CDR3: CASSTRQTANYGYTF. CDR3 sequence (DNA): TGTGCCAGCAGCACCCGGCAGACAGCTAACTATGGCTACACCTTC. V and J are TRBV2 and TRBJ1-2; a weak D match, TRBD1 (5 bases). Trimming shortened V by 6 bases and J by 0 bases, and 14 bases separated the two germline ends. This CDR3 has 15 residues. Germline-derived CDR1 and CDR2 are SNHLY and FYNNEI.

The chain employs TRBV13 and TRBJ1-5; tentatively, D is TRBD1 (5 bases). This CDR3 has 15 residues. Germline CDR1 is PRHDT and CDR2 is FYEKMQ (reference sequence). Trimming cost V 1 base and J 2 bases, with 9 bases left between them. The CDR3 coding sequence is TGTGCCAGCAGCTTAGCGGGGGAGGGCAATCAGCCCCAGCATTTT. Amino acid sequence: CASSLAGEGNQPQHF.

V gene TRBV7-3 combines with J gene TRBJ2-3; TRBD2 matches at 8 bases. The CDR3 is 17 amino acids. Germline-derived CDR1 and CDR2 are SGHTA and FQGTGA. J lost 0 bases, V lost 5 bases, and 10 bases had no gene match. The CDR3 DNA reads as TGTGCCAGCAGCCCTAGCGGGCGACGCAAAAGCACAGATACGCAGTATTTT. Translation gives CASSPSGRRKSTDTQYF.

The chain links TRBV18 to TRBJ1-5, with TRBD1 identical over 10 bases. Germline-derived CDR1 and CDR2 are KGHSH and LQKENI. The CDR3 has 15 amino acids. The trim removed 5 bases at V and 7 bases at J, leaving 8 bases unmatched. DNA of the CDR3: TGTGCCAGCTCATCGGCCGGGACAGGGGAACAGCCCCAGCATTTT. Its protein product is CASSSAGTGEQPQHF.

The V and J genes are TRBV4-3 and TRBJ2-7; D gene uncertain. CDR3 length equals 16 residues. The germline V gene has CDR1 LGHNA and CDR2 YSLEER. V was clipped by 1 base and J by 5 bases, with 18 bases between them. The DNA of the CDR3 is TGCGCCAGCAGCCAAGGGGTGTTAGTCCCTCTCAACGAGCAGTACTTC. Translated: CASSQGVLVPLNEQYF.

This chain uses TRBV21-1 with TRBJ1-4. TRBV21-1 is a listed pseudogene. CDR3 length: 16 residues. The CDR3 spells CASSKRVDSTNEKLFF. Written as DNA, the CDR3 is TGTGCCAGCAGCAAAAGGGTTGATTCAACTAATGAAAAACTGTTTTTT.

The V call is TRBV6-1, the J call TRBJ1-1; 8 bases line up with TRBD1. The CDR3 extends over 16 amino acids. J lost 0 bases, V lost 4 bases, and 7 bases had no gene match. Germline lookup yields CDR1 MNHNS and CDR2 SASEGT. The CDR3 bases are TGTGCCAGCAGTGTGGGGACAGGACGTATGAACACTGAAGCTTTCTTT. This gives the protein CASSVGTGRMNTEAFF.

This chain uses TRBV27 with TRBJ2-7; TRBD1 aligns across 7 bases. The germline V gene has CDR1 MNHEY and CDR2 SMNVEV (reference sequence). CDR3 length equals 15 residues. Trimming cost V 5 bases and J 3 bases; bases outside gene matches: 10. Written as DNA, the CDR3 is TGTGCCAGCAGTAAAAGGACAGGTGTCGGCTACGAGCAGTACTTC. It codes for CASSKRTGVGYEQYF.

Here the CDR3 reads CSASAQGNQPQHF. In nucleotides, the CDR3 is TGCAGTGCTAGTGCCCAGGGGAATCAGCCCCAGCATTTT. The chain links TRBV20-1 to TRBJ1-5; possible D gene TRBD1, 6 bases. CDR1 DFQATT and CDR2 SNEGSKA come from the germline V gene (reference sequence). CDR3 size: 13 residues. V was cut by 3 bases and J by 4 bases, with 10 bases left in between.

This clone was seen only a few times. The chain joins TRBV7-9 to TRBJ2-5, with D maybe TRBD1 (6 bases). This CDR3 contains 13 residues. Trimming pared 5 bases from V and 3 bases from J, leaving 10 bases between. Germline V gives CDR1 SEHNR, CDR2 FQNEAQ (reference sequence). CDR3 sequence reads: CASSPRTEETQYF. The CDR3 region has the DNA TGTGCCAGCAGCCCCCGGACAGAAGAGACCCAGTACTTC.

J is TRBJ2-1 and V is TRBV4-1; TRBD2 agrees at 7 bases. The CDR3 covers 19 residues. Germline lookup yields CDR1 MGHRA and CDR2 YSYEKL. The trim removed 0 bases at V and 7 bases at J, leaving 18 bases unmatched. The CDR3 nucleotides read TGCGCCAGCAGCCAAGAGTCGGGGGGTGGTTGGCGCCGAGGTAATGAGCAGTTCTTC. Translated: CASSQESGGGWRRGNEQFF.

The rearrangement links TRBV23-1 to TRBJ1-1; tentative D call: TRBD1 (5 bases). TRBV23-1 is an open reading frame whose function is uncertain. There are 19 residues in the CDR3. V lost 0 bases and J lost 4, with 24 bases in between. The CDR3 DNA is TGCGCCAGCAGTCAATCAGATCGGGGCACCCTTGTGGGAGGCACTGAAGCTTTCTTT. It yields the protein CASSQSDRGTLVGGTEAFF.

The CDR3 DNA is TGTGCCAGCAGCCCCCATGAGGTGGTGGGCACTGAAGCTTTCTTT. Encoded protein: CASSPHEVVGTEAFF. The J gene is TRBJ1-1, the V gene TRBV14; no clear D gene. CDR3 length: 15 residues. V was trimmed by 4 bases and J by 4 bases, leaving 16 bases between them. Germline V gene data show CDR1 as SGHDN and CDR2 as FVKESK.

V gene TRBV7-6 combines with J gene TRBJ2-2; D call uncertain. The CDR3 extends over 16 amino acids. CDR1 is SGHVS and CDR2 is FNYEAQ in the germline V gene. V gave up 5 bases and J gave up 2 bases, with 15 bases separating them. The CDR3 DNA is TGTGCCAGCAGCCTCCCCGCCCAGCCCAACACCGGGGAGCTGTTTTTT. Residues: CASSLPAQPNTGELFF.

This clone was observed once. The chain combines TRBV29-1 with TRBJ2-5; no firm D call. Germline CDR1 reads SQVTM; CDR2 reads ANQGSEA. The length of the CDR3 is 14 residues. V lost 6 bases and J 1 base, leaving 15 bases between the germline ends. CDR3 residues: CSVVQSGSQETQYF. The CDR3 DNA follows: TGCAGCGTCGTCCAATCTGGTAGCCAAGAGACCCAGTACTTC.

This clone was seen a single time. The rearrangement links TRBV7-9 to TRBJ1-5, with 12 bases fitting TRBD1. Germline assignment: CDR1 SEHNR and CDR2 FQNEAQ (reference sequence). CDR3 size: 15 residues. After removal of 11 bases from V and 6 bases from J, the junction contained 11 bases not matched to a gene. DNA of the CDR3: TGTGCCTCAACCTCCGGGACAGGGGGCCTTCAGCCCCAGCATTTT. Its protein is CASTSGTGGLQPQHF.

The V call is TRBV4-3, the J call TRBJ1-2, with 12 positions matching TRBD1. The V gene end was trimmed by 0 bases and the J gene end by 3 bases; junction bases not matched to a gene: 5. This CDR3 region has 17 residues. The germline CDR1 and CDR2 sequences are LGHNA and YSLEER. The DNA of the CDR3 is TGCGCCAGCAGCCAAGATTGGGGACAGGGGGCGTACTATGGCTACACCTTC. This gives the protein CASSQDWGQGAYYGYTF.

V is TRBV7-9 and J is TRBJ2-1; D possibly uses TRBD1 or TRBD2 (5 bases each). The germline V and J ends were trimmed by 1 base and 2 bases, with 6 bases remaining between them. Per germline, CDR1 SEHNR and CDR2 FQNEAQ (reference sequence). This CDR3 region has 14 residues. The CDR3 reads CASSLGGTYNEQFF. The CDR3, as DNA: TGTGCCAGCAGCTTAGGGGGGACCTACAATGAGCAGTTCTTC.

The chain links TRBV10-3 to TRBJ2-2; 15 positions match TRBD2. Unmatched junction bases numbered 1, after V lost 4 bases and J lost 4 bases. The germline CDR1 and CDR2 sequences are ENHRY and SYGVKD. The length of the CDR3 is 16 residues. CDR3 nucleotide sequence: TGTGCCATCAGTGGGACTAGCGGGGGGGTCACCGGGGAGCTGTTTTTT. Amino acids: CAISGTSGGVTGELFF.

The chain recombines TRBV29-1 with TRBJ2-5; perhaps TRBD2 as D (5 bases). The CDR3 contains 12 residues. Germline V gene data show CDR1 as SQVTM and CDR2 as ANQGSEA. The ends were cut back, 5 bases at V and 3 bases at J, with 10 bases in the middle. The CDR3 coding sequence is TGCAGCGTTCCTAAGGGAGAAGAGACCCAGTACTTC. Its protein product is CSVPKGEETQYF.

The V and J genes are TRBV27 and TRBJ1-1, with D hard to call. The CDR3 covers 14 residues. The V end lost 6 bases, the J end lost 3 bases, and 14 bases lay between the germline ends. The germline gives CDR1 MNHEY, CDR2 SMNVEV (reference sequence). The CDR3 region has the DNA TGTGCCAGCAGCGTTGAAGGGATCGACACTGAAGCTTTCTTT. It specifies CASSVEGIDTEAFF.